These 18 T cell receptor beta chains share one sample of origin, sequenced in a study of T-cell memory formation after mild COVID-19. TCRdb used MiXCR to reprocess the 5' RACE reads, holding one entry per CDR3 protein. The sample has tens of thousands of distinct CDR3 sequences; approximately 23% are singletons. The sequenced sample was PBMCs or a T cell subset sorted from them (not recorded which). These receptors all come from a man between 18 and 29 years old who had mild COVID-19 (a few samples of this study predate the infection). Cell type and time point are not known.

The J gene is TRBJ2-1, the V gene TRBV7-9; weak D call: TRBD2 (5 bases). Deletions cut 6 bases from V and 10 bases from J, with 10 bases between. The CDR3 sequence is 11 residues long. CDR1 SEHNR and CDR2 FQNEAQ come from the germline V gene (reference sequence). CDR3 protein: CASRIRGEQFF. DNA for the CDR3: TGTGCCAGCAGGATTAGAGGGGAGCAGTTCTTC.

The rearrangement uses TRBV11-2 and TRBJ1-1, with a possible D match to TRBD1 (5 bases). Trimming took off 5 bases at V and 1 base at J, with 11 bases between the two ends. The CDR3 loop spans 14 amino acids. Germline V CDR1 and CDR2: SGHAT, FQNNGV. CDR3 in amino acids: CASSPSGGNTEAFF. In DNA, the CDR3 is TGTGCCAGCAGCCCCAGCGGGGGGAACACTGAAGCTTTCTTT.

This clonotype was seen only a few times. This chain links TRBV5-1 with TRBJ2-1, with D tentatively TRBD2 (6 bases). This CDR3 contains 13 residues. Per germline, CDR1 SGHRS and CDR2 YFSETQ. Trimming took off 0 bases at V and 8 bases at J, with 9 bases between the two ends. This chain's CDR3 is CASSLETGDEQFF. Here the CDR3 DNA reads TGCGCCAGCAGCTTGGAAACGGGGGATGAGCAGTTCTTC.

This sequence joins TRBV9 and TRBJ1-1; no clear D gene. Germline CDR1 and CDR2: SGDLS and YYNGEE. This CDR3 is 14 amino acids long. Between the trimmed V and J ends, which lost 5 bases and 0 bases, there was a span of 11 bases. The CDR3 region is CASRRSAMNTEAFF. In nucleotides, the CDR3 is TGTGCCAGCAGGAGGTCCGCGATGAACACTGAAGCTTTCTTT.

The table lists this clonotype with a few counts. CDR3 sequence (DNA): TGCGCCAGCAGCCAAGGGGGGGGCACAGATACGCAGTATTTT. This codes for CASSQGGGTDTQYF. J is TRBJ2-3 and V is TRBV4-3; D may be TRBD2 (6 bases). The germline V and J ends were trimmed by 1 base and 1 base, with 6 bases remaining between them. The CDR3 is 14 amino acids. Per germline, CDR1 LGHNA and CDR2 YSLEER.

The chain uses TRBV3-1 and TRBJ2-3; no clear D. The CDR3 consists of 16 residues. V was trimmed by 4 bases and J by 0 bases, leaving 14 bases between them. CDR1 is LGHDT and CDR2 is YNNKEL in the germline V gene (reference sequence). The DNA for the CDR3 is TGTGCCAGCAGCCCTGGTACGAGCCCTAGCACAGATACGCAGTATTTT. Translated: CASSPGTSPSTDTQYF.

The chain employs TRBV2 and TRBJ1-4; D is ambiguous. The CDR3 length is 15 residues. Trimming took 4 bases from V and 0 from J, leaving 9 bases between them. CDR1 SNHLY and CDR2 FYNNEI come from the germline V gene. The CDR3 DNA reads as TGTGCCAGCAGTGGAACCAGACCAACTAATGAAAAACTGTTTTTT. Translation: CASSGTRPTNEKLFF.

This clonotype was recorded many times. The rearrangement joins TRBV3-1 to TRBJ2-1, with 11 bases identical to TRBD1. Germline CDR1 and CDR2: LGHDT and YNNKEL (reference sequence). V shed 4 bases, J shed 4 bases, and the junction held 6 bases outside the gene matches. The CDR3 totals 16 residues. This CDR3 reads CASSLMDRGLYNEQFF. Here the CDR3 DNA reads TGTGCCAGCAGCCTGATGGACAGGGGGCTTTACAATGAGCAGTTCTTC.

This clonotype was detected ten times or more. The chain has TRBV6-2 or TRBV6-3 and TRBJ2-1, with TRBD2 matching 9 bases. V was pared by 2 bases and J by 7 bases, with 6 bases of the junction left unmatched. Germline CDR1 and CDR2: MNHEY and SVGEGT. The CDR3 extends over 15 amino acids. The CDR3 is CASSYTGSGGNEQFF. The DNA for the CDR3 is TGTGCCAGCAGTTACACCGGTAGCGGGGGTAATGAGCAGTTCTTC.

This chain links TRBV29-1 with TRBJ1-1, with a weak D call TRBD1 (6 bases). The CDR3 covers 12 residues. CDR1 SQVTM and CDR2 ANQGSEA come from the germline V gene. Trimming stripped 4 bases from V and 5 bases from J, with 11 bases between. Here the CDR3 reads CSVGTVGTEAFF. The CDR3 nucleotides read TGCAGCGTTGGGACAGTGGGGACTGAAGCTTTCTTT.

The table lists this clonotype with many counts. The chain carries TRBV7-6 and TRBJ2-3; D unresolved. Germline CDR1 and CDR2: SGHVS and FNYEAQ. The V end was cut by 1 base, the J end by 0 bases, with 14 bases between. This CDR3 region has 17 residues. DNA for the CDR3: TGTGCCAGCAGCTTAGGTCTCGGAGTCACTAGCACAGATACGCAGTATTTT. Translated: CASSLGLGVTSTDTQYF.

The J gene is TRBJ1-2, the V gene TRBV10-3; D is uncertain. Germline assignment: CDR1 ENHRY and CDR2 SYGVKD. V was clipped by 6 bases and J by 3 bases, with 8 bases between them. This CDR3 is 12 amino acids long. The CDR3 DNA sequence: TGTGCCATCAGCAGTGGAGACTATGGCTACACCTTC. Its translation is CAISSGDYGYTF.

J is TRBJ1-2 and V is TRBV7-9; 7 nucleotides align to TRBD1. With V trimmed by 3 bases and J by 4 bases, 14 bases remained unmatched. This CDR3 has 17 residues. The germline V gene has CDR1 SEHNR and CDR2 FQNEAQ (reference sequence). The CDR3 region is CASSFKTGNPVPYGYTF. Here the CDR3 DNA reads TGTGCCAGCAGCTTCAAGACAGGGAACCCCGTGCCCTATGGCTACACCTTC.

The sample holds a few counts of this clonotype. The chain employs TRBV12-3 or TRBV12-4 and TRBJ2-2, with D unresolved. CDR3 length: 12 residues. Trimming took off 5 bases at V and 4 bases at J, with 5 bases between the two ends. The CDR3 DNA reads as TGTGCCAGCAGTCCACCCACCGGGGAGCTGTTTTTT. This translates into CASSPPTGELFF.

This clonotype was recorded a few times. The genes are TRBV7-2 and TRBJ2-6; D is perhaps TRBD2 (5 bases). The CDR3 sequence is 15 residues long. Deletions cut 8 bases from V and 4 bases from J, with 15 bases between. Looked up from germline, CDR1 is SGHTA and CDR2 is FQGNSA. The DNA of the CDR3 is TGTGCCAGCCCGGCGGGCATGTGGGGGGCCAACGTCCTGACTTTC. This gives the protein CASPAGMWGANVLTF.

The CDR3: CATMLGGTEAFF. The CDR3 nucleotides read TGTGCCACCATGCTGGGAGGGACTGAAGCTTTCTTT. The chain employs TRBV7-9 and TRBJ1-1; D not resolved. This CDR3 spans 12 amino acids. CDR1 is SEHNR, CDR2 FQNEAQ, per germline (reference sequence). With 10 bases removed from V and 5 bases from J, the gap between germline ends came to 14 bases. The whole variable domain, filled in from reference TRBV7-9 and TRBJ1-1, reads DTGVSQNPRHKITKRGQNVTFRCDPISEHNRLYWYRQTLGQGPEFLTYFQNEAQLEKSRLLSDRFSAERPKGSFSTLEIQRTEQGDSAMYLCATMLGGTEAFFGQGTRLTVV.

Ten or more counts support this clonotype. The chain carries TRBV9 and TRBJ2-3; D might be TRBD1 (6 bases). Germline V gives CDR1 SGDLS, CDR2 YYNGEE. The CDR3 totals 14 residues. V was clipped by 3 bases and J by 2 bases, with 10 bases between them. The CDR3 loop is CASSADRNTDTQYF. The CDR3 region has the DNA TGTGCCAGCAGCGCGGACAGAAACACAGATACGCAGTATTTT.

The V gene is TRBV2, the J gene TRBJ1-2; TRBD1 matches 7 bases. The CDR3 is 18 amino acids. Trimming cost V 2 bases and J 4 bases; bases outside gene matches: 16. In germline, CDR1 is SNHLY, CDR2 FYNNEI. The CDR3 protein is CASSENSRPLTGRYGYTF. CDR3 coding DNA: TGTGCCAGCAGTGAAAATTCCAGACCACTGACAGGGCGCTATGGCTACACCTTC.